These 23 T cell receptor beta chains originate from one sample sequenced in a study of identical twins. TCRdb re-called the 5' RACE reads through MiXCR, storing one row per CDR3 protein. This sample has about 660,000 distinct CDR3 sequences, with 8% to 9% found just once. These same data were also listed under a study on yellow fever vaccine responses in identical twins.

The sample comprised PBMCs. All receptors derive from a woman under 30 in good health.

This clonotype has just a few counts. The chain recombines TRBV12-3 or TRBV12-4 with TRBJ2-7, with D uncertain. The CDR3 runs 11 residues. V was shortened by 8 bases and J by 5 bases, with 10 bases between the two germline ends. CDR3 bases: TGTGCCAGCCTAGGAGACAACGAGCAGTACTTC. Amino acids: CASLGDNEQYF.

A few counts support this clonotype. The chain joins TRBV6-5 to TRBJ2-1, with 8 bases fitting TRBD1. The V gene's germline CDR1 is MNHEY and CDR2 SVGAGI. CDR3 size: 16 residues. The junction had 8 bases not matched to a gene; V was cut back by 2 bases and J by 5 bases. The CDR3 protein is CASSYVPRTGNNEQFF. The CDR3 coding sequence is TGTGCCAGCAGTTACGTTCCCCGGACAGGGAACAATGAGCAGTTCTTC.

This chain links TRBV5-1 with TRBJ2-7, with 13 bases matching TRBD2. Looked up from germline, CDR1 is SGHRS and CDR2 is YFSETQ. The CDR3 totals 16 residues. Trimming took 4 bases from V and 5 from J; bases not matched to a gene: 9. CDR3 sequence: CASSPRTSGSSDEQYF. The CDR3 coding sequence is TGCGCCAGCAGCCCACGGACTAGCGGGAGTAGCGACGAGCAGTACTTC.

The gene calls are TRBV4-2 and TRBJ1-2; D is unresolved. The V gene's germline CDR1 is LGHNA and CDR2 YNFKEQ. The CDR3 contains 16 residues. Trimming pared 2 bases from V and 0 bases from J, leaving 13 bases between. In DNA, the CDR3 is TGTGCCAGCAGCCAATCAGAAAGGGAAGCTAACTATGGCTACACCTTC. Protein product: CASSQSEREANYGYTF.

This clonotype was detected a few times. The CDR3 DNA reads as TGTGCCAGCAGTTTTTCCCCTGTCACCTTCTACGAGCAGTACTTC. Protein: CASSFSPVTFYEQYF. This chain uses TRBV27 with TRBJ2-7; no clear D gene. With 3 bases removed from V and 3 bases from J, the gap between germline ends came to 15 bases. The germline V gene has CDR1 MNHEY and CDR2 SMNVEV (reference sequence). This CDR3 comprises 15 residues.

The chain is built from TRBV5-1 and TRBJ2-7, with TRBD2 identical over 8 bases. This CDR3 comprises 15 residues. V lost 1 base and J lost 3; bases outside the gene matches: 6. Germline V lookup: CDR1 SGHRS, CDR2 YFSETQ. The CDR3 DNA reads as TGCGCCAGCAGCTTGACGGCGGGGGGTGGCTACGAGCAGTACTTC. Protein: CASSLTAGGGYEQYF.

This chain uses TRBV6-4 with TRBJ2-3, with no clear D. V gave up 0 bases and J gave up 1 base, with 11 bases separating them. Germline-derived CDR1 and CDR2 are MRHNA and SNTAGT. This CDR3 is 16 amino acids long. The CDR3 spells CASSDSGVVGTDTQYF. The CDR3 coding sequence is TGTGCCAGCAGTGACTCTGGGGTTGTGGGCACAGATACGCAGTATTTT.

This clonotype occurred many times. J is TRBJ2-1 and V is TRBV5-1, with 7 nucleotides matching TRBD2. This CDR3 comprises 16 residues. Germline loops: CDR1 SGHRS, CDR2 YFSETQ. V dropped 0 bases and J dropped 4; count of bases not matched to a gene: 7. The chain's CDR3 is CASSLGLAAEYNEQFF. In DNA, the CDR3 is TGCGCCAGCAGCTTGGGACTAGCAGCGGAGTACAATGAGCAGTTCTTC.

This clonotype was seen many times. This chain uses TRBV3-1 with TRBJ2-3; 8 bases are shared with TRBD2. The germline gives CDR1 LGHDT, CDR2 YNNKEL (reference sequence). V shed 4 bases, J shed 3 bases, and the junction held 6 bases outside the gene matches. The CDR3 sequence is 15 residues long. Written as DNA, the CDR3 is TGTGCCAGCAGCCCCGAGGGACTAGGGACAGATACGCAGTATTTT. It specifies CASSPEGLGTDTQYF.

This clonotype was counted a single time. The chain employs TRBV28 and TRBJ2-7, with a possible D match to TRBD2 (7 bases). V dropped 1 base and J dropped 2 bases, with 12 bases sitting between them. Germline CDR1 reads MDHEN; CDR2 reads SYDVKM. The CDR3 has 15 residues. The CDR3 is CASSLLEGGTYEQYF. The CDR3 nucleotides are TGTGCCAGCAGTTTATTGGAGGGGGGGACCTACGAGCAGTACTTC.

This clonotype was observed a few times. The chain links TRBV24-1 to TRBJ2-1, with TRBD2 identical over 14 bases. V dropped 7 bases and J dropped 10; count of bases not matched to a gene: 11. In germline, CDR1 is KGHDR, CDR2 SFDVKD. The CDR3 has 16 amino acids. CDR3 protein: CATSDGTSGRLWEQFF. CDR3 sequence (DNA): TGTGCCACCAGCGATGGGACTAGCGGGAGATTATGGGAGCAGTTCTTC.

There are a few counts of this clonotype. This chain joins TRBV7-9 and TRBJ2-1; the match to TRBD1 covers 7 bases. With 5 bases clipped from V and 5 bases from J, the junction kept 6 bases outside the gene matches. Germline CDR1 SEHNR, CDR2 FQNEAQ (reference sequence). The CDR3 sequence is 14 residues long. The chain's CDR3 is CASSPGQLHNEQFF. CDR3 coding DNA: TGTGCCAGCAGCCCGGGACAGCTTCACAATGAGCAGTTCTTC.

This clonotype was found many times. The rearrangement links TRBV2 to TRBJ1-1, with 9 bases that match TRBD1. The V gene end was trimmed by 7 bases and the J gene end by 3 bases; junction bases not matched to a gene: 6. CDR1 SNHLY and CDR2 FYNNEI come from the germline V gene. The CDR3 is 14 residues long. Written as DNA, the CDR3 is TGTGCCAGCACCAAACAGGGGGCATACACTGAAGCTTTCTTT. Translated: CASTKQGAYTEAFF.

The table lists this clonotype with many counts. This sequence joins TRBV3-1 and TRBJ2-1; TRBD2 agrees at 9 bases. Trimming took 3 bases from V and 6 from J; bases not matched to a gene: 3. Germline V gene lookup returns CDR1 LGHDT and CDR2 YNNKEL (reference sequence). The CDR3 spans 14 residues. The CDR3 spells CASSQTSGSNEQFF. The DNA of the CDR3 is TGTGCCAGCAGCCAGACTAGCGGTAGCAATGAGCAGTTCTTC.

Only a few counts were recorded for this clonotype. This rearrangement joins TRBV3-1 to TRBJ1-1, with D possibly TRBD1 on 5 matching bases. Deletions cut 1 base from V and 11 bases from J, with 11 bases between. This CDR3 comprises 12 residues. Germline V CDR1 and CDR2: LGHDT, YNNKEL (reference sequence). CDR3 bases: TGTGCCAGCAGCCAAGGGGGCTTGAAGGCTTTCTTT. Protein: CASSQGGLKAFF.

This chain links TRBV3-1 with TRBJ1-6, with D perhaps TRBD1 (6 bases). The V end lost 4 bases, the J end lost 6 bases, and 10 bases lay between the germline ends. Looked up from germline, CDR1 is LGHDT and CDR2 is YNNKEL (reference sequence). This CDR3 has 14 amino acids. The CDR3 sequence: CASSLPGVNSPLHF. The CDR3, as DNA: TGTGCCAGCAGCCTCCCAGGGGTTAATTCACCCCTCCACTTT. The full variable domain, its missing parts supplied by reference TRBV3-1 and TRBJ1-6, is DTAVSQTPKYLVTQMGNDKSIKCEQNLGHDTMYWYKQDSKKFLKIMFSYNNKELIINETVPNRFSPKSPDKAHLNLHINSLELGDSAVYFCASSLPGVNSPLHFGNGTRLTVT.

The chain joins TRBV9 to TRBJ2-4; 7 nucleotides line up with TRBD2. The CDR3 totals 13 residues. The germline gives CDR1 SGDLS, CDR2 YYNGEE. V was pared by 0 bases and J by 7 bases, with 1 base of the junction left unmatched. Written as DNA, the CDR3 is TGTGCCAGCAGCGTAGGGGGGGGTAACATTCAGTACTTC. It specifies CASSVGGGNIQYF.

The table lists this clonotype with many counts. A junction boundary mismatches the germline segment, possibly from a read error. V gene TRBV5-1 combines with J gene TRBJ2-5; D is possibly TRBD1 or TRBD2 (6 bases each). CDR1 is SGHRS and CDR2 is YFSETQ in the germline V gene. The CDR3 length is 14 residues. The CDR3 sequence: CASSLEGGQETQYF. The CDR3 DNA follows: TGTGCCAGCAGTCTAGAGGGGGGCCAAGAGACCCAGTACTTC.

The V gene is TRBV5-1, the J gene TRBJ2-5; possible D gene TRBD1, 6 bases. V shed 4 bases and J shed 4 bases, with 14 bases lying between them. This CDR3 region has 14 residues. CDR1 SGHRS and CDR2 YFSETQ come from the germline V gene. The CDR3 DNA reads TGCGCCAGCAGCCCTGCCCAGGGGTCAGAGACCCAGTACTTC. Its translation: CASSPAQGSETQYF.

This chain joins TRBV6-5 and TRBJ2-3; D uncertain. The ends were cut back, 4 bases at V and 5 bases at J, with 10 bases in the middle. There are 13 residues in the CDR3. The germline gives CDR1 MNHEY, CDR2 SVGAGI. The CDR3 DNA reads TGTGCCAGCAGTTCTCTGTTCGGAGATACGCAGTATTTT. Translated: CASSSLFGDTQYF.

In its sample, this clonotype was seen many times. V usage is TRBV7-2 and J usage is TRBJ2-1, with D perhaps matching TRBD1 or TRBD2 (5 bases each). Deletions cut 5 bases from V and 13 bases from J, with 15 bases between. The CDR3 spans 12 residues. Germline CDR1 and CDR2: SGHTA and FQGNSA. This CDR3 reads CASSLRDARQFF. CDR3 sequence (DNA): TGTGCCAGCAGCCTCCGGGACGCTCGACAGTTCTTC.

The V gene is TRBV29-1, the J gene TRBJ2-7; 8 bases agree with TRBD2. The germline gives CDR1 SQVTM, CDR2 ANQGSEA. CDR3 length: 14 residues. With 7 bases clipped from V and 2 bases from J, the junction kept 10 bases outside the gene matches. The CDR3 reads CSAWRAGGAYEQYF. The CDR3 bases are TGCAGCGCCTGGAGGGCGGGGGGCGCCTACGAGCAGTACTTC.

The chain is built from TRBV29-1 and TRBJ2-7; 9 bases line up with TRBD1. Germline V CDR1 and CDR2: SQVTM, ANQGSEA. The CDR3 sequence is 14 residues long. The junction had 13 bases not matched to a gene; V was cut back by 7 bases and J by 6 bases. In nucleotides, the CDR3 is TGCAGCGCCCTGATCGGGACAGGGATTGGCGAGCAGTACTTC. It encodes CSALIGTGIGEQYF.